The 11 T cell receptor beta chains below come from one sample, sequenced in a study of cytomegalovirus exposure and HLA in healthy donors. PCR involved 60 Vbeta and 13 Jbeta primers. This table comes from immunoSEQ multiplex PCR, and its TCRdb copy is limited to in-frame clones, with some not included. Of roughly 160,000 clones in the sample, approximately 84% were seen once. The sequenced material came from PBMCs. The origin of the receptors is a boy aged 2 to 10 in good health and CMV-seronegative.

The chain links TRBV29-1 to TRBJ2-6; 7 nucleotides align to TRBD1. Germline CDR1 SQVTM, CDR2 ANQGSEA. The CDR3 has 14 residues. After removal of 7 bases from V and 2 bases from J, the junction contained 5 bases not matched to a gene. The DNA for the CDR3 is TGCAGCGCGACCGACAGGGCTGGGGCCAACGTCCTGACTTTC. Translated: CSATDRAGANVLTF.

This clone was seen just once. The V and J genes are TRBV7-9 and TRBJ2-5, with TRBD2 identical over 11 bases. Germline CDR1 is SEHNR and CDR2 is FQNEAQ (reference sequence). The CDR3 is made up of 16 amino acids. With V trimmed by 5 bases and J by 1 base, 6 bases remained unmatched. CDR3 nucleotide sequence: TGTGCCAGCAGCCAGGGACTAGCGGTTCGCCAAGAGACCCAGTACTTC. Protein product: CASSQGLAVRQETQYF.

The gene calls are TRBV6-5 and TRBJ1-3; 7 bases match TRBD1. The trim removed 6 bases at V and 6 bases at J, leaving 8 bases unmatched. Germline-derived CDR1 and CDR2 are MNHEY and SVGAGI. The CDR3 is made up of 14 amino acids. The CDR3 region has the DNA TGTGCCAGCAGCAGAAACAGGGGCGTAAACACCATATATTTT. It codes for CASSRNRGVNTIYF.

This chain joins TRBV27 and TRBJ1-4, with no clear D. Germline V gene data show CDR1 as MNHEY and CDR2 as SMNVEV (reference sequence). The CDR3 spans 15 residues. V lost 4 bases to trimming and J lost 3 bases, with 12 bases between them. The CDR3, as DNA: TGTGCCAGCAGTTGGTCGAGCACGGCTAATGAAAAACTGTTTTTT. Protein: CASSWSSTANEKLFF. The full variable domain, completed using reference TRBV27 and TRBJ1-4, is EAQVTQNPRYLITVTGKKLTVTCSQNMNHEYMSWYRQDPGLGLRQIYYSMNVEVTDKGDVPEGYKVSRKEKRNFPLILESPSPNQTSLYFCASSWSSTANEKLFFGSGTQLSVL.

The rearrangement links TRBV5-4 to TRBJ2-2; TRBD2 is a possible D gene (6 bases). Trimming pared 6 bases from V and 6 bases from J, leaving 12 bases between. The CDR3 extends over 13 amino acids. Looked up from germline, CDR1 is SGHNT and CDR2 is YYREEE (reference sequence). The CDR3 is CASMEGTAGELFF. The DNA of the CDR3 is TGTGCCAGCATGGAGGGGACGGCCGGGGAGCTGTTTTTT.

V and J are TRBV7-9 and TRBJ2-1; 9 nucleotides line up with TRBD2. With V trimmed by 3 bases and J by 4 bases, 7 bases remained unmatched. Germline CDR1 reads SEHNR; CDR2 reads FQNEAQ (reference sequence). The CDR3 sequence is 16 residues long. This chain's CDR3 is CASSFRGRARYNEQFF. The CDR3 DNA is TGTGCCAGCAGCTTCCGCGGGAGGGCCAGGTACAATGAGCAGTTCTTC.

The chain employs TRBV7-9 and TRBJ2-5, with D perhaps TRBD1 (6 bases). Trimming left V 7 bases short and J 5 bases short, with 14 bases between. This CDR3 is 13 amino acids long. From germline, CDR1 is SEHNR and CDR2 FQNEAQ (reference sequence). CDR3 in amino acids: CASKGVIVETQYF. CDR3 nucleotides: TGTGCCAGCAAGGGGGTAATTGTGGAGACCCAGTACTTC.

This chain connects TRBV19 to TRBJ1-2; D might be TRBD1 (5 bases). V was cut by 1 base and J by 5 bases, with 14 bases left in between. This CDR3 has 15 residues. Germline V gene data show CDR1 as LNHDA and CDR2 as SQIVND (reference sequence). CDR3 sequence: CASSIGLRGWYGYTF. DNA for the CDR3: TGTGCCAGTAGTATAGGTCTAAGGGGCTGGTATGGCTACACCTTC.

The rearrangement uses TRBV7-9 and TRBJ2-1; a weak D match, TRBD2 (6 bases). Germline V gene sequence: CDR1 SEHNR, CDR2 FQNEAQ (reference sequence). The CDR3 runs to 17 residues. Trimming left V 5 bases short and J 1 base short, with 18 bases between. The CDR3 loop reads CASSLPPGGVSYNEQFF. CDR3 DNA sequence: TGTGCCAGCAGCCTCCCGCCCGGGGGAGTGTCCTACAATGAGCAGTTCTTC.

The rearrangement uses TRBV18 and TRBJ1-2, with no clear D. The germline V gene encodes CDR1 KGHSH and CDR2 LQKENI. The CDR3 covers 14 residues. V was trimmed by 5 bases and J by 6 bases, leaving 16 bases between them. In DNA form, the CDR3 reads TGTGCCAGCTCAGCGGAGCCAGGACTGAATGGCTACACCTTC. Translating it yields CASSAEPGLNGYTF.

Remarks on this clone: Relative to the germline gene, one junction end is altered; a read error may explain this. V and J are TRBV29-1 and TRBJ1-5, with D tentatively TRBD1 (5 bases). Germline V CDR1 and CDR2: SQVTM, ANQGSEA. The CDR3 has 12 residues. The CDR3 protein is CSVGWGNQLQHF. DNA of the CDR3: TGCAGCGTTGGCTGGGGCAATCAGCTCCAGCATTTT.